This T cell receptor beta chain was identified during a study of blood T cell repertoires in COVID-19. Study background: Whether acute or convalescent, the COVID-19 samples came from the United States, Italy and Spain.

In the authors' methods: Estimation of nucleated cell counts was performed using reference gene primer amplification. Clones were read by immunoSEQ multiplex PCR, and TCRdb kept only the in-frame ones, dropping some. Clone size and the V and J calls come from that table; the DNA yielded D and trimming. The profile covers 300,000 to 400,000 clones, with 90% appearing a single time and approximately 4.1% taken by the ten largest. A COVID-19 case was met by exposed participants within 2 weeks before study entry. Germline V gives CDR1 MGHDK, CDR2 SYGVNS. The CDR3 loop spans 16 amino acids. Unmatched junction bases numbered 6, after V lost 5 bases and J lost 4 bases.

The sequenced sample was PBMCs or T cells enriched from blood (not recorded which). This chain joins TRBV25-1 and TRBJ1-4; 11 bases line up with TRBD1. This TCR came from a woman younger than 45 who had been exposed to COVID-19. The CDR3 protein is CASSPGQGAVNEKLFF. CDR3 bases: TGTGCCAGCAGTCCAGGACAGGGGGCCGTTAATGAAAAACTGTTTTTT.